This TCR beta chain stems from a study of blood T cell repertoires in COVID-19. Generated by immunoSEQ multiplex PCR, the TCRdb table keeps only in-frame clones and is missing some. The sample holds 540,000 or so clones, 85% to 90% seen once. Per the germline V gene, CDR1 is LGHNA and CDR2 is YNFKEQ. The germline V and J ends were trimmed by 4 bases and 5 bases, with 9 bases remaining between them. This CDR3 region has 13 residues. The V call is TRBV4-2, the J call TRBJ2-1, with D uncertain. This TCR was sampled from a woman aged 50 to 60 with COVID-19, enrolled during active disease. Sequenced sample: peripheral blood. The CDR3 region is CASSPPADNEQFF. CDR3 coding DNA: TGTGCCAGCAGCCCCCCCGCGGACAATGAGCAGTTCTTC.